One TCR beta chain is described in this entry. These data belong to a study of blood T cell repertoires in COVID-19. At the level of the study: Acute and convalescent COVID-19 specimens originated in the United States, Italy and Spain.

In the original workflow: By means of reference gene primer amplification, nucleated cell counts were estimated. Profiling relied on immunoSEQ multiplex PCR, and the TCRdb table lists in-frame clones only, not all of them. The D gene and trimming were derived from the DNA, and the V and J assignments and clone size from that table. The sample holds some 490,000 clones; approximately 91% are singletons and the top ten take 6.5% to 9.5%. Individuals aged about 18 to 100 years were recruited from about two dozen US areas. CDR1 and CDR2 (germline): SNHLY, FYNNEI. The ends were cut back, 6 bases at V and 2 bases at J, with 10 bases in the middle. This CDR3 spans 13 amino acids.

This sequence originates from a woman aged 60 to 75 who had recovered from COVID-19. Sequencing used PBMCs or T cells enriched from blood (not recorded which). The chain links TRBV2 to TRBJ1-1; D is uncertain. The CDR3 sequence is CASRGGLNTEAFF. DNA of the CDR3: TGTGCCAGCAGGGGAGGACTTAACACTGAAGCTTTCTTT.